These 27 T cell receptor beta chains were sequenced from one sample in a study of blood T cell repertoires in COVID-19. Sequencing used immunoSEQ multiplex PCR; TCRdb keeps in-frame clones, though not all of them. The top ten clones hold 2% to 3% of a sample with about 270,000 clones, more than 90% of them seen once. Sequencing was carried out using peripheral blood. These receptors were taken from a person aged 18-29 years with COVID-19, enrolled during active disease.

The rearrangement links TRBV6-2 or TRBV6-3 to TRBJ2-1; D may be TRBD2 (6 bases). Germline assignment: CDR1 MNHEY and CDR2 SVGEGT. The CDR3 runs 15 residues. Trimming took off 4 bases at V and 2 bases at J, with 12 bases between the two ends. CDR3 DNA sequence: TGTGCCAGCAGTTCTAGTAGCGGAGCCTACAATGAGCAGTTCTTC. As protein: CASSSSSGAYNEQFF.

The CDR3 reads CASSLALDPYYEQYF. The CDR3 nucleotides are TGCGCCAGCAGCCTAGCGTTGGACCCCTACTACGAGCAGTACTTC. The chain couples TRBV4-1 to TRBJ2-7; maybe TRBD2 (5 bases). The length of the CDR3 is 15 residues. With 4 bases removed from V and 3 bases from J, the gap between germline ends came to 16 bases. Germline CDR1 and CDR2: MGHRA and YSYEKL.

This CDR3 reads CASSFREGLNFYEQYF. For the CDR3, the DNA is TGTGCCAGCAGCTTTCGGGAGGGGCTCAACTTTTACGAGCAGTACTTC. The V and J genes are TRBV5-6 and TRBJ2-7; 8 bases are a match to TRBD2. In germline, CDR1 is SGHDT, CDR2 YYEEEE. V lost 2 bases to trimming and J lost 4 bases; unmatched junction nucleotides: 11. This CDR3 is built from 16 residues.

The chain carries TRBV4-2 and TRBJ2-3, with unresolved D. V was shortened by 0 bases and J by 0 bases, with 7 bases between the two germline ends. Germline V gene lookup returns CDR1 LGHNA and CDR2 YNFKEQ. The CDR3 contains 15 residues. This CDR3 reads CASSQDQFSTDTQYF. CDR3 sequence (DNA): TGTGCCAGCAGCCAAGATCAATTCAGCACAGATACGCAGTATTTT.

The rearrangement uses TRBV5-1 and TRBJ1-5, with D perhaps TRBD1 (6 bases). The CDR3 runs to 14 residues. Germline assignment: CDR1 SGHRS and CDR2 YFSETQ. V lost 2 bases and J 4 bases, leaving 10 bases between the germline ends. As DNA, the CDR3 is TGCGCCAGCAGCTTCGGGACACCGAATCAGCCCCAGCATTTT. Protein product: CASSFGTPNQPQHF.

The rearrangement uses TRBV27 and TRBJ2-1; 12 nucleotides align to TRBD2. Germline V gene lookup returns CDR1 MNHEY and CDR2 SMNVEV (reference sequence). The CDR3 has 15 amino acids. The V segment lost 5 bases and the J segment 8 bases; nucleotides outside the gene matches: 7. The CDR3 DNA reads TGTGCCAGCAGTCTAGCGGGAGGGCCAGGACATGAGCAGTTCTTC. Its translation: CASSLAGGPGHEQFF.

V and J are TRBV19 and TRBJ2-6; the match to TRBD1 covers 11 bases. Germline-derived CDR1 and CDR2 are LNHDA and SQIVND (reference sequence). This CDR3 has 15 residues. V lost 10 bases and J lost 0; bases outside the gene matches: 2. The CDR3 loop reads CATGTGGSGANVLTF. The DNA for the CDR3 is TGTGCCACCGGGACAGGGGGCTCTGGGGCCAACGTCCTGACTTTC.

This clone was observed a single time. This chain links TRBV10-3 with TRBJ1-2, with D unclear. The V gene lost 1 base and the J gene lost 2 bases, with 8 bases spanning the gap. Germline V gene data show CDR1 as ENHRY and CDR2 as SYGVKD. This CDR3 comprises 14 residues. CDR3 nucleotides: TGTGCCATCAGTGAGTATCGAGAGAACTATGGCTACACCTTC. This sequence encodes CAISEYRENYGYTF.

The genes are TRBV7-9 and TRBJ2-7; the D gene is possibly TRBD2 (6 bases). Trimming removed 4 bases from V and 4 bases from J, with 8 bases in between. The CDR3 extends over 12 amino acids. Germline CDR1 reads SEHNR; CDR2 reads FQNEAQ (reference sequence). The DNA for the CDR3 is TGTGCCAGCAGCTCCCGGGGGTACGAGCAGTACTTC. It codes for CASSSRGYEQYF.

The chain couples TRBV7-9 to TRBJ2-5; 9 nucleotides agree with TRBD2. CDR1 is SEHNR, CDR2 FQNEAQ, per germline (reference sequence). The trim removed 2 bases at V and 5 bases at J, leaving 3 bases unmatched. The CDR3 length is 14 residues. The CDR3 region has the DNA TGTGCCAGCAGCTTACTCGGACTAGCGGAGACCCAGTACTTC. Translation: CASSLLGLAETQYF.

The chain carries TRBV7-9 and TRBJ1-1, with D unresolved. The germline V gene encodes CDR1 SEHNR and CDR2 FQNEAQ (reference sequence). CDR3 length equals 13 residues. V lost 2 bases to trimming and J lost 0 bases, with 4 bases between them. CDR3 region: CASSLYMNTEAFF. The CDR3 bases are TGTGCCAGCAGCTTATATATGAACACTGAAGCTTTCTTT.

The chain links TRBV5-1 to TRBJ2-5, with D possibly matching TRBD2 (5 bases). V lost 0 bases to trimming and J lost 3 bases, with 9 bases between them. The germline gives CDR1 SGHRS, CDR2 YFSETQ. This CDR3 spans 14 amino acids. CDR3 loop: CASSLEPGKETQYF. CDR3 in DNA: TGCGCCAGCAGCTTGGAACCGGGAAAAGAGACCCAGTACTTC.

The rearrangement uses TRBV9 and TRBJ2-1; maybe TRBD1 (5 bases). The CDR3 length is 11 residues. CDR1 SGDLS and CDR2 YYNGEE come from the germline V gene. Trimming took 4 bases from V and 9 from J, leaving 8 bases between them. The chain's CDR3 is CASSTGVEQFF. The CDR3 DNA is TGTGCCAGCAGCACAGGCGTTGAGCAGTTCTTC.

As DNA, the CDR3 is TGCGCCAGCAGCCCCCCATTAGCCGGGGAGCTGTTTTTT. Its protein is CASSPPLAGELFF. The chain has TRBV4-1 and TRBJ2-2; no reliable D call. V was trimmed by 4 bases and J by 6 bases, leaving 9 bases between them. The CDR3 runs 13 residues. Germline V gene sequence: CDR1 MGHRA, CDR2 YSYEKL.

As DNA, the CDR3 is TGTGCCAGCAGCTTAGGCAGGGTGGGAAACTCTGGAAACACCATATATTTT. It yields the protein CASSLGRVGNSGNTIYF. The rearrangement links TRBV11-2 to TRBJ1-3, with D possibly being TRBD1 (5 bases). With 1 base removed from V and 0 bases from J, the gap between germline ends came to 13 bases. Germline V CDR1 and CDR2: SGHAT, FQNNGV. The CDR3 length is 17 residues.

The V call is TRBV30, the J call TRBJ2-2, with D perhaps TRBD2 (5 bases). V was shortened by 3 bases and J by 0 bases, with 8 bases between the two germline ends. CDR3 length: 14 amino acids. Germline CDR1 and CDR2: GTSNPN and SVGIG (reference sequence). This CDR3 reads CAWRSGTNTGELFF. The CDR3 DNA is TGTGCCTGGAGAAGCGGAACGAACACCGGGGAGCTGTTTTTT.

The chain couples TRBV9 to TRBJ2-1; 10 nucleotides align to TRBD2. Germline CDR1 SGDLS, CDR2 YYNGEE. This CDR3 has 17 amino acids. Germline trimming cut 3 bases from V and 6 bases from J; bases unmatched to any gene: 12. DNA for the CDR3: TGTGCCAGCAGCGCCTCGGGTCTAGCGGGAGACGGCAATGAGCAGTTCTTC. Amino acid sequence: CASSASGLAGDGNEQFF.

The CDR3 is CASKEDSGANVLTF. As DNA, the CDR3 is TGTGCCAGCAAGGAGGACTCTGGGGCCAACGTCCTGACTTTC. This sequence joins TRBV2 and TRBJ2-6, with D possibly matching TRBD2 (5 bases). The germline V and J ends were trimmed by 7 bases and 0 bases, with 7 bases remaining between them. Per the germline V gene, CDR1 is SNHLY and CDR2 is FYNNEI. CDR3 length: 14 amino acids. The whole variable domain, remainder taken from reference TRBV2 and TRBJ2-6, is EPEVTQTPSHQVTQMGQEVILRCVPISNHLYFYWYRQILGQKVEFLVSFYNNEISEKSEIFDDQFSVERPDGSNFTLKIRSTKLEDSAMYFCASKEDSGANVLTFGAGSRLTVL.

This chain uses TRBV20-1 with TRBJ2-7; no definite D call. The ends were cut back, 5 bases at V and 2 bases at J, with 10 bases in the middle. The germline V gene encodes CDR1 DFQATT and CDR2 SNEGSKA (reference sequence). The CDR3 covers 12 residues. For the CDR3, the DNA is TGCAGTGCTCGTGACCGAGCCTACGAGCAGTACTTC. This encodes CSARDRAYEQYF.

CDR3 sequence (DNA): TGTGCCAGCAGCTTGTTCACAGGGCCTCGTGGAGGAGGGCAGTTCTTC. It specifies CASSLFTGPRGGGQFF. The chain links TRBV5-4 to TRBJ2-1; a possible D gene is TRBD1 (6 bases). The germline V and J ends were trimmed by 1 base and 12 bases, with 23 bases remaining between them. The germline CDR1 and CDR2 sequences are SGHNT and YYREEE (reference sequence). This CDR3 has 16 amino acids.

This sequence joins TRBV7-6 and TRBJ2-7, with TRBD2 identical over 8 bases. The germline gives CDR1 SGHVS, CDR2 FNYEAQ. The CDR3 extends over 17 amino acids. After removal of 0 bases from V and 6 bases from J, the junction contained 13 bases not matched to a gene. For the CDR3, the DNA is TGTGCCAGCAGCTTAGCGGTCACGGGAGGGTCGGCAGGCGAGCAGTACTTC. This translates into CASSLAVTGGSAGEQYF.

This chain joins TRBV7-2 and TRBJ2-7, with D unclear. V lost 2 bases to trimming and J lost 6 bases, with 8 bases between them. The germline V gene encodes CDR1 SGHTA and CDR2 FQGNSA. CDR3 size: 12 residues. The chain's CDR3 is CASSLLVSEQYF. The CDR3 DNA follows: TGTGCCAGCAGCTTATTAGTCTCCGAGCAGTACTTC.

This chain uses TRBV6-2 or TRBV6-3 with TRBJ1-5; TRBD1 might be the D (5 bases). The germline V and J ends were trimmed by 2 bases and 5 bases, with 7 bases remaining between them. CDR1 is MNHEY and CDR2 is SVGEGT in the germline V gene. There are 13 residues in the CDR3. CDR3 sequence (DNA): TGTGCCAGCAGTTACGACAGTGATCAGCCCCAGCATTTT. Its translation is CASSYDSDQPQHF.

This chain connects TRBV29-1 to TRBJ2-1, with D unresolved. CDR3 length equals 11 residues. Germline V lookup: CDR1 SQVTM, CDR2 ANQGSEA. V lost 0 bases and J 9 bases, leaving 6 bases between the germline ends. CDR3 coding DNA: TGCAGCGTTGAAGATCCCGGTGAGCAGTTCTTC. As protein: CSVEDPGEQFF.

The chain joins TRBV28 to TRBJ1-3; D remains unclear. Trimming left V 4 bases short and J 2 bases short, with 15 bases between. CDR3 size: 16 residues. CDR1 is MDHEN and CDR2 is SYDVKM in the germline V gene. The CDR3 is CASSSHRVGTGNTIYF. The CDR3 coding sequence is TGTGCCAGCAGTTCCCACCGTGTGGGCACTGGAAACACCATATATTTT.

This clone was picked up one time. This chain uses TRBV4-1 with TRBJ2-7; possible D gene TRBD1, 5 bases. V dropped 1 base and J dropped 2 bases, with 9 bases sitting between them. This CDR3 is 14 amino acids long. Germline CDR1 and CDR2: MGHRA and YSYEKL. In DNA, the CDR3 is TGCGCCAGCAGCCAAGCAAGGGGTCCCTACGAGCAGTACTTC. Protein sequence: CASSQARGPYEQYF.

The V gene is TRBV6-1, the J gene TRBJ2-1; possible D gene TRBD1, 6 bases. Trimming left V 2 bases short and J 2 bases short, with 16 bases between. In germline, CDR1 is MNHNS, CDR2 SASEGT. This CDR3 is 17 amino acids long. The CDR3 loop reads CASSEWSWDTTYNEQFF. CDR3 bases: TGTGCCAGCAGTGAATGGAGTTGGGACACTACCTACAATGAGCAGTTCTTC.